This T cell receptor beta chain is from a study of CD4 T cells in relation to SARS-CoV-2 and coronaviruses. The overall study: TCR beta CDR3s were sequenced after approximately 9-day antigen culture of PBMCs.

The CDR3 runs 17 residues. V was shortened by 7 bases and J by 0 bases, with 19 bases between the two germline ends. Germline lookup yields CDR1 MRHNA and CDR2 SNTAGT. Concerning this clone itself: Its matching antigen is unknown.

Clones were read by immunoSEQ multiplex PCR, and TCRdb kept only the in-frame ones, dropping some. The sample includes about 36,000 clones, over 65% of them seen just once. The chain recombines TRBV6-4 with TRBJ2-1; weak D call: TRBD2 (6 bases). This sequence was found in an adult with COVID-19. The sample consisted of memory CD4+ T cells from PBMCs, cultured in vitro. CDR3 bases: TGTGCCAGCAAAGCACCTCTAGCGTCAAGCTCCTACAATGAGCAGTTCTTC. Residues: CASKAPLASSSYNEQFF.